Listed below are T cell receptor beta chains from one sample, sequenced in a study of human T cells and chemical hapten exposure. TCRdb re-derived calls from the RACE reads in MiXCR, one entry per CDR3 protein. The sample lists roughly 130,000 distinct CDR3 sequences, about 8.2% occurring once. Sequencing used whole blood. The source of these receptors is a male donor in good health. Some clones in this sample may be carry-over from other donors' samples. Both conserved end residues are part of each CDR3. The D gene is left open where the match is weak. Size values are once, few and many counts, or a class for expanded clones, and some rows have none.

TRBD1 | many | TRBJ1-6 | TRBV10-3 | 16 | CAISVGGTGYNSPLHF | TGTGCCATCAGTGTTGGAGGGACAGGCTATAATTCACCCCTCCACTTT
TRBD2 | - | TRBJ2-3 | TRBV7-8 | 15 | CASRLAGPISDTQYF | TGTGCCAGCAGATTAGCGGGACCCATATCAGATACGCAGTATTTT
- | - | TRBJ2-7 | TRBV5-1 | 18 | CVSGRGGKTGTESYEQYF | TGCGTCAGCGGAAGAGGTGGCAAAACCGGGACTGAATCCTACGAGCAGTACTTC
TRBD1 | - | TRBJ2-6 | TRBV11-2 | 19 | CASSPITGTGFSGANVLTF | TGTGCCAGCAGCCCGATCACCGGGACAGGGTTCTCTGGGGCCAACGTCCTGACTTTC
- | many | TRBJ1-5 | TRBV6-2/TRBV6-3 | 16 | CASRPPAGWSNQPQHF | TGTGCCAGCAGACCGCCCGCAGGGTGGAGCAATCAGCCCCAGCATTTT
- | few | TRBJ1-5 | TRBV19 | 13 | CASSTDGYQPQHF | TGTGCCAGTAGTACCGATGGGTATCAGCCCCAGCATTTT
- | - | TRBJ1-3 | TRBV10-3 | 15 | CAIRVVDSSGNTIYF | TGTGCCATCAGAGTCGTGGACAGCTCTGGAAACACCATATATTTT
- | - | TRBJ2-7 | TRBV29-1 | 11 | CSVVAAYEQYF | TGCAGCGTTGTGGCGGCTTACGAGCAGTACTTC
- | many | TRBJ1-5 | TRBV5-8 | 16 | CASSKRGAGGNQPQHF | TGTGCCAGCAGCAAACGCGGAGCAGGAGGCAATCAGCCCCAGCATTTT
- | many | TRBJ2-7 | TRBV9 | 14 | CASSVEPITYEQYF | TGTGCCAGCAGCGTAGAGCCGATAACCTACGAGCAGTACTTC
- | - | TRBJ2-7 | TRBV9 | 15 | CASSVGSTGTYEQYF | TGTGCCAGCAGCGTAGGGTCCACAGGGACCTACGAGCAGTACTTC
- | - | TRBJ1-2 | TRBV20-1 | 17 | CSAETTGRGAHNYGYTF | TGCAGTGCTGAGACTACAGGCCGGGGGGCACACAACTATGGCTACACCTTC
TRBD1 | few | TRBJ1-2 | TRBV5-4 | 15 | CASSLRQGEYYGYTF | TGTGCCAGCAGCTTACGACAGGGAGAGTACTATGGCTACACCTTC
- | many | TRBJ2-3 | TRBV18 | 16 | CASSPQDTATTDTQYF | TGTGCCAGCTCGCCCCAGGACACTGCGACCACAGATACGCAGTATTTT
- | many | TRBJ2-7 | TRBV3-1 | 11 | CASSRLSEQYF | TGTGCCAGCAGCCGTCTATCCGAGCAGTACTTC
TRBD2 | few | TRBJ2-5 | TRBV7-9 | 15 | CASSLLLAGKETQYF | TGTGCCAGCAGCTTACTACTAGCGGGGAAAGAGACCCAGTACTTC
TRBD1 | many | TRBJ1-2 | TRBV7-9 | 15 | CASSRSGQWNYGYTF | TGTGCCAGCAGCCGTTCGGGACAGTGGAACTATGGCTACACCTTC
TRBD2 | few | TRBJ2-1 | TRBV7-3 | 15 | CASSSGTSSYNEQFF | TGTGCCAGCAGCTCAGGGACTAGCTCCTACAATGAGCAGTTCTTC
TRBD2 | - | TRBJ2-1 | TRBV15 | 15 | CATSHPTGLGNEQFF | TGTGCCACCAGCCACCCCACGGGACTAGGGAATGAGCAGTTCTTC
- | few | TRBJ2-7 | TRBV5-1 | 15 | CASSEPRRQWYEQYF | TGCGCCAGCAGCGAACCCCGTCGACAGTGGTACGAGCAGTACTTC
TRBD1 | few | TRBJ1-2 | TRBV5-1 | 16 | CASSPGTGGAGYGYTF | TGCGCCAGCAGCCCCGGGACAGGGGGCGCGGGATATGGCTACACCTTC
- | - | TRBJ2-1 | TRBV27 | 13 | CASSLREAHEQFF | TGTGCCAGCAGTTTGAGGGAAGCACATGAGCAGTTCTTC
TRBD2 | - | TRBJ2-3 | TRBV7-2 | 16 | CASSPAGTSGTDTQYF | TGTGCCAGCAGCCCCGCAGGGACTAGCGGCACAGATACGCAGTATTTT
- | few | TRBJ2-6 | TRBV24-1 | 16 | CATSDGRRSGANVLTF | TGTGCCACCAGTGATGGGAGGAGATCTGGGGCCAACGTCCTGACTTTC
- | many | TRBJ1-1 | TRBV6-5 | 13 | CASSYSGYTEAFF | TGTGCCAGCAGTTACTCAGGGTACACTGAAGCTTTCTTT
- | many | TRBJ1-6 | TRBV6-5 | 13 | CASSRGQNSPLHF | TGTGCCAGCAGCAGGGGACAAAATTCACCCCTCCACTTT
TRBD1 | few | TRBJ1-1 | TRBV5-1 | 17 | CASSPYGTGFLNTEAFF | TGCGCCAGCAGCCCTTACGGGACAGGATTTCTGAACACTGAAGCTTTCTTT
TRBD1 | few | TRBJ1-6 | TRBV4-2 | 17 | CASSQDRQGTEGSPLHF | TGTGCCAGCAGCCAAGATCGACAGGGGACGGAGGGTTCACCCCTCCACTTT
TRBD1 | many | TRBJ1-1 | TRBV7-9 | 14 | CASLAQGANTEAFF | TGTGCCAGCCTCGCACAGGGGGCGAACACTGAAGCTTTCTTT